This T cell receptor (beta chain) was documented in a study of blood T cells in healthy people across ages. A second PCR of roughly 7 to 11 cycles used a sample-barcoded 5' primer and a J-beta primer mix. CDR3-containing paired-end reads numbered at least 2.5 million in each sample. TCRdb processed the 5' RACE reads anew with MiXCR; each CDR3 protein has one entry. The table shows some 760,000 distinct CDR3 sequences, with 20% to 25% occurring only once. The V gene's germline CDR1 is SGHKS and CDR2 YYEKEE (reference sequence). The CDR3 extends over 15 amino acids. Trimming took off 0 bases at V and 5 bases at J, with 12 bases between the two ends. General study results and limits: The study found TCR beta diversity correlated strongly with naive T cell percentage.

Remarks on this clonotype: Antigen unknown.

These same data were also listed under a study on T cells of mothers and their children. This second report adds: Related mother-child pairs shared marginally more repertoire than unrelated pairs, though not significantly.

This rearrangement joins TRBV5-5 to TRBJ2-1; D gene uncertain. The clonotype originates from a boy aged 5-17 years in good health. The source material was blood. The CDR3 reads CASSLVPGDNNEQFF. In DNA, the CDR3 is TGTGCCAGCAGCTTGGTCCCAGGAGATAACAATGAGCAGTTCTTC.